This is a list of T cell receptor beta chains from one sample in a study of shared clonotypes between healthy human individuals. Using immunoSEQ multiplex PCR, the repertoire was profiled, and TCRdb retains in-frame clones only, with some absent. The data contain 2 million to 3 million clones, under 95% of them singletons. Sample: naive CD4+ T cells from PBMCs. The receptor set was obtained from a man between 18 and 35 years old in good health. Some clones in this sample may be carry-over from other donors' samples. Each CDR3 is given with its conserved first and last residue. A D gene is named only where the DNA matches it firmly. Clone size is given for some rows only: seen once, a few or many times, or a class if the clone is expanded.

CDR3aa | CDR3nt | abundance | d_gene | j_gene | v_gene
CASRAGQGTYGYTF | TGTGCCAGCAGAGCGGGACAGGGGACCTATGGCTACACCTTC | NA | TRBD1 | TRBJ1-2 | TRBV25-1
CSVIAGNSYEQYF | TGCAGCGTTATAGCGGGGAACTCCTACGAGCAGTACTTC | NA | TRBD2 | TRBJ2-7 | TRBV29-1
CASSGLAGDSYNEQFF | TGTGCCAGCAGCGGACTAGCGGGAGACTCCTACAATGAGCAGTTCTTC | NA | TRBD2 | TRBJ2-1 | TRBV7-3
CASTHLSCQPRIDEQYF | TGTGCCAGTACCCATTTGTCTTGTCAGCCCAGGATAGACGAGCAGTACTTC | NA | NA | TRBJ2-7 | TRBV19
CASSLWTGEANYGYTF | TGTGCCAGCAGCTTATGGACTGGGGAAGCTAACTATGGCTACACCTTC | NA | NA | TRBJ1-2 | TRBV7-2
CASSSRDRGQNSPLHF | TGTGCCAGCAGCTCCCGGGACAGGGGACAGAATTCACCCCTCCACTTT | NA | TRBD1 | TRBJ1-6 | TRBV5-4
CASSSLETGNTIYF | TGTGCCAGCAGCTCTCTAGAGACCGGAAACACCATATATTTT | few | NA | TRBJ1-3 | TRBV7-9
CSARKGDEQFF | TGCAGTGCTAGAAAGGGCGATGAGCAGTTCTTC | NA | NA | TRBJ2-1 | TRBV20-1
CASSPGLSSAQYF | TGTGCCAGCAGCCCGGGACTTTCCTCGGCCCAGTACTTC | NA | NA | TRBJ2-5 | TRBV2
CATSRDGGTPYEQYF | TGTGCCACCAGCAGAGACGGAGGGACCCCCTACGAGCAGTACTTC | NA | NA | TRBJ2-7 | TRBV15
CASSAYRDTYEQYF | TGTGCCAGCAGTGCATACAGGGACACCTACGAGCAGTACTTC | once | NA | TRBJ2-7 | TRBV9
CASSVDPGRASGRGEQFF | TGTGCCAGCAGCGTAGACCCAGGCCGGGCTAGCGGGAGGGGTGAGCAGTTCTTC | NA | TRBD2 | TRBJ2-1 | TRBV9
CASSPLQGTSGSYNEQFF | TGTGCCAGCTCACCGTTACAAGGGACTAGCGGGAGCTACAATGAGCAGTTCTTC | NA | TRBD2 | TRBJ2-1 | TRBV18
CASSFVGAYEQYF | TGCGCCAGCAGCTTCGTAGGGGCCTACGAGCAGTACTTC | NA | NA | TRBJ2-7 | TRBV5-1
CSVGDGLDTQYF | TGCAGCGTGGGGGACGGATTAGATACGCAGTATTTT | NA | NA | TRBJ2-3 | TRBV29-1
CASSSLAAAKNIQYF | TGTGCCAGCAGTTCACTAGCGGCTGCCAAAAACATTCAGTACTTC | NA | TRBD2 | TRBJ2-4 | TRBV27
CASSLGGTQYF | TGTGCCAGCAGCCTCGGGGGGACCCAGTACTTC | NA | NA | TRBJ2-5 | TRBV7-7
CASSLGIAGNAEEQYF | TGCGCCAGCAGCTTGGGAATAGCGGGAAATGCTGAGGAGCAGTACTTC | NA | TRBD2 | TRBJ2-7 | TRBV5-1
CASSAIAGGPDTQYF | TGTGCCAGTAGTGCAATAGCGGGAGGGCCAGATACGCAGTATTTT | NA | TRBD2 | TRBJ2-3 | TRBV19
CASSPPGGSAKNIQYF | TGCGCCAGCAGCCCTCCCGGGGGTTCAGCCAAAAACATTCAGTACTTC | once | NA | TRBJ2-4 | TRBV4-3
CASSLGLAGSNEQFF | TGCGCCAGCAGCTTAGGACTAGCGGGAAGCAATGAGCAGTTCTTC | NA | TRBD2 | TRBJ2-1 | TRBV5-1
CASSPVGGRGIQYF | TGTGCCAGCAGCCCAGTGGGAGGGAGGGGAATCCAGTACTTC | once | TRBD2 | TRBJ2-5 | TRBV5-8
CASSGTSGAISTDTQYF | TGTGCCAGCAGTGGGACTAGCGGAGCGATTAGCACAGATACGCAGTATTTT | NA | TRBD2 | TRBJ2-3 | TRBV6-1
CASSPEGGGEKLFF | TGCGCCAGCAGCCCGGAGGGAGGGGGTGAAAAACTGTTTTTT | NA | NA | TRBJ1-4 | TRBV5-1
CASSPLLGQGEPSPYEQYF | TGTGCCAGCAGCCCCCTTCTTGGACAGGGGGAGCCAAGTCCCTACGAGCAGTACTTC | once | TRBD1 | TRBJ2-7 | TRBV7-9
CSVEARTSGRIYEQYF | TGCAGCGTTGAAGCTCGGACTAGCGGGAGGATCTACGAGCAGTACTTC | NA | TRBD2 | TRBJ2-7 | TRBV29-1
CASSQGGKVNEQFF | TGTGCCAGCAGCCAGGGCGGGAAAGTGAATGAGCAGTTCTTC | NA | NA | TRBJ2-1 | TRBV14
CASSLKTSGSVNEQFF | TGTGCCAGCAGCTTAAAGACTAGCGGGAGTGTGAATGAGCAGTTCTTC | NA | TRBD2 | TRBJ2-1 | TRBV5-4
CASSLGTHDEQYF | TGTGCCAGCAGCTTAGGGACCCACGACGAGCAGTACTTC | once | NA | TRBJ2-7 | TRBV7-9
CASSRDRGRRQGYTF | TGTGCCAGCAGCCGTGACAGGGGGCGGAGGCAGGGCTACACCTTC | NA | TRBD1 | TRBJ1-2 | TRBV7-9
CASSQRQGRTEAFF | TGCGCCAGCAGTCAGCGACAGGGTCGGACTGAAGCTTTCTTT | NA | TRBD1 | TRBJ1-1 | TRBV23-1
CASRGTGYTYEQYF | TGTGCCAGCAGAGGGACAGGGTATACCTACGAGCAGTACTTC | NA | TRBD1 | TRBJ2-7 | TRBV6-1
CASSRGTGNTEAFF | TGTGCCAGCAGTAGGGGGACAGGGAACACTGAAGCTTTCTTT | NA | TRBD1 | TRBJ1-1 | TRBV6-5
CAWGVGLQETQYF | TGTGCCTGGGGGGTCGGCCTCCAAGAGACCCAGTACTTC | NA | NA | TRBJ2-5 | TRBV30
CASSPSAPSRSYEQYF | TGCGCCAGCAGCCCCTCCGCGCCCAGCCGGAGCTACGAGCAGTACTTC | NA | NA | TRBJ2-7 | TRBV4-1
CASSARGQSYEQYF | TGTGCCAGCAGTGCTCGGGGACAGAGCTACGAGCAGTACTTC | NA | TRBD1 | TRBJ2-7 | TRBV6-1
CAWSWGATTQFF | TGTGCCTGGAGTTGGGGGGCCACGACTCAGTTTTTT | NA | NA | TRBJ1-4 | TRBV30
CASSKTGTGGSSNEKLFF | TGTGCCAGCAGTAAAACCGGGACAGGGGGATCTTCTAATGAAAAACTGTTTTTT | once | TRBD1 | TRBJ1-4 | TRBV27
CASSPPGYTEAFF | TGTGCCAGCTCACCCCCAGGGTACACTGAAGCTTTCTTT | once | NA | TRBJ1-1 | TRBV18
CASSQERAYLTGGSTDTQYF | TGTGCCAGCAGCCAAGAGAGAGCGTACTTAACTGGGGGAAGCACAGATACGCAGTATTTT | NA | NA | TRBJ2-3 | TRBV28
CASSTTSANEQFF | TGCGCCAGCAGCACTACTAGCGCCAATGAGCAGTTCTTC | NA | TRBD2 | TRBJ2-1 | TRBV5-1
CSVGGLAGVNEQYF | TGCAGCGTTGGGGGACTAGCGGGAGTGAACGAGCAGTACTTC | NA | TRBD2 | TRBJ2-7 | TRBV29-1
CASSSPYQGGNQPQHF | TGTGCCAGTAGTTCGCCCTACCAGGGTGGCAATCAGCCCCAGCATTTT | NA | NA | TRBJ1-5 | TRBV19
CASSLDRLSAETQYF | TGTGCCAGCAGCTTGGACAGGCTCTCAGCAGAGACCCAGTACTTC | NA | NA | TRBJ2-5 | TRBV5-6
CASSRPRGSGGNQPQHF | TGTGCCAGCAGTCGTCCCCGGGGAAGTGGAGGGAACCAGCCCCAGCATTTT | NA | NA | TRBJ1-5 | TRBV2
CASSSPGQPQHF | TGTGCCAGCAGTTCGCCGGGCCAGCCCCAGCATTTT | NA | NA | TRBJ1-5 | TRBV28
CASSLVQGSTEAFF | TGTGCCAGCAGTTTAGTACAGGGCTCCACTGAAGCTTTCTTT | NA | NA | TRBJ1-1 | TRBV28
CASSWMTSGGSYEQYF | TGTGCCAGCAGCTGGATGACGTCCGGGGGCTCCTACGAGCAGTACTTC | NA | NA | TRBJ2-7 | TRBV7-2
CASSRHSAGTDTQYF | TGTGCCAGCAGCCGACATAGCGCCGGCACAGATACGCAGTATTTT | NA | NA | TRBJ2-3 | TRBV28
CASSSHRNTEAFF | TGTGCCAGCAGCTCTCACAGGAACACTGAAGCTTTCTTT | NA | NA | TRBJ1-1 | TRBV5-5
CASSALAGVNNEQFF | TGTGCCAGCAGTGCTCTAGCGGGAGTGAACAATGAGCAGTTCTTC | NA | TRBD2 | TRBJ2-1 | TRBV6-4
CATSRPPTGAGNTIYF | TGTGCCACCAGCAGACCCCCAACGGGGGCTGGAAACACCATATATTTT | NA | NA | TRBJ1-3 | TRBV15
CASSISKSDSYEQYF | TGTGCCAGTAGTATTTCTAAATCGGACAGCTACGAGCAGTACTTC | NA | NA | TRBJ2-7 | TRBV19